A selection of T cell receptor beta chains follows, all from one sample in a study of blood T cell repertoires in COVID-19. Libraries were prepared by immunoSEQ multiplex PCR; TCRdb keeps only in-frame clonotypes and omits some of them. The sample lists roughly 70,000 clones, roughly four fifths occurring once. Sequencing input: peripheral blood. The receptors stem from an older woman with acute or convalescent COVID-19. Both conserved end residues are part of each CDR3. D genes are given only for firm matches. Clone size is stated in some rows and not others, as once, few, many or a class when expanded.

TRBV29-1	.	.	TRBJ1-2	TGCAGCGTTGTGGGGGACTTAACACGCCTCTATGGCTACACCTTC	CSVVGDLTRLYGYTF
TRBV30	many	.	TRBJ1-4	TGTGCCTGGAGTCAACCCGCTGGGGCTGAAAAACTGTTTTTT	CAWSQPAGAEKLFF
TRBV6-5	.	.	TRBJ1-6	TGTGCCAGCACAGCCGGTGAAGGAGCGTTATCACCCCTCCACTTT	CASTAGEGALSPLHF
TRBV2	.	TRBD1	TRBJ2-2	TGTGCCAGCAAGCGGACAGGAAACACCGGGGAGCTGTTTTTT	CASKRTGNTGELFF
TRBV21-1	.	.	TRBJ1-6	TGTGCCAGCAGCCGGGACAGTCGCCCCGCTAATAATTCACCCCTCCACTTT	CASSRDSRPANNSPLHF
TRBV20-1	few	.	TRBJ2-2	TGCAGTGCTAGTAAAAGCTCGAGCGCCACCGGGGAGCTGTTTTTT	CSASKSSSATGELFF
TRBV19	.	.	TRBJ1-1	TGTGCCAGTAGTATAGTTAGCCAGACTGAAGCTTTCTTT	CASSIVSQTEAFF
TRBV27	.	TRBD1	TRBJ1-4	TGTGCCAGCAGTTTAGCCGGGACAGGGGCTGAAAAACTGTTTTTT	CASSLAGTGAEKLFF
TRBV27	.	.	TRBJ1-6	TGTGCCAGCAGTTTTTTTATCCGGAGGACGGATAATTCACCCCTCCACTTT	CASSFFIRRTDNSPLHF
TRBV7-2	.	.	TRBJ2-3	TGTGCCAGCAGCCTAAATGGCGGGGCTAGCACAGATACGCAGTATTTT	CASSLNGGASTDTQYF
TRBV18	.	.	TRBJ1-5	TGTGCCAGCTCACCAGGGCAACATCAGCCCCAGCATTTT	CASSPGQHQPQHF
TRBV27	once	TRBD2	TRBJ2-5	TGTGCCAGCAGTTTTGCCGGGACTAGCAGAGGGGAGACCCAGTACTTC	CASSFAGTSRGETQYF
TRBV18	once	.	TRBJ1-4	TGTGCCACCGCCGAGGGGGGGCCGAATGAAAAACTGTTTTTT	CATAEGGPNEKLFF
TRBV3-1/TRBV3-2	.	TRBD2	TRBJ2-3	TGTGCCAGCAGCCGCACCGGGACTAGGATGGCAGATACGCAGTATTTT	CASSRTGTRMADTQYF
TRBV10-3	once	.	TRBJ2-3	TGTGCCATCAGAGACAGTAGCACAGATACGCAGTATTTT	CAIRDSSTDTQYF
TRBV14	.	.	TRBJ1-1	TGTGCCAGCAGCCTCTCGGGTATGAACACTGAAGCTTTCTTT	CASSLSGMNTEAFF
TRBV19	.	TRBD1	TRBJ1-3	TGTGCCAGTGGCTCCGGGACAGCGGGCGGAAACACCATATATTTT	CASGSGTAGGNTIYF
TRBV28	.	.	TRBJ1-1	TGTGCCAGCAGTTTTTGGGTCGACAGTGCTGAAGCTTTCTTT	CASSFWVDSAEAFF
TRBV30	.	.	TRBJ2-1	TGTGCCTGGAGTGTGGGGGCGCAGAATGAGCAGTTCTTC	CAWSVGAQNEQFF